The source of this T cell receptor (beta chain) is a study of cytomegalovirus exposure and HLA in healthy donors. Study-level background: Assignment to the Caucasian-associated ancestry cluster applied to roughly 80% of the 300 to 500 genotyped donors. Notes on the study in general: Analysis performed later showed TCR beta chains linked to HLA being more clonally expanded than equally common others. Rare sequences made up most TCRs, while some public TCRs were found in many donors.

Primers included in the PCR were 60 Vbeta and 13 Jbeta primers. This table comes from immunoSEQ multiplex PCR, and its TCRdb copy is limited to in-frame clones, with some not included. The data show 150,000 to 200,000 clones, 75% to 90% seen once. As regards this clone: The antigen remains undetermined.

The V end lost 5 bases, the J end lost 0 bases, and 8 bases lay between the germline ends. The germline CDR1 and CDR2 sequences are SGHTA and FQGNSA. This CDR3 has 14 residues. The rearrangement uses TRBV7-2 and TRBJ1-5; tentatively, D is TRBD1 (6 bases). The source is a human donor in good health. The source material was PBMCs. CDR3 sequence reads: CASSLQGSNQPQHF. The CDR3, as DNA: TGTGCCAGCAGCCTACAGGGTAGCAATCAGCCCCAGCATTTT.